What follows describes a single T cell receptor (beta chain). The antigen is undetermined. The junction differs from germline at one of its ends, possibly a read error. Alongside a J-beta primer mix, a sample-barcoded 5' primer served in a second PCR lasting about 7 to 12 cycles. TCRdb analysed the 5' RACE reads with MiXCR anew, one entry per CDR3 protein. The data contain about 1.1 million distinct CDR3 sequences, 35% to 45% of them singletons. The source of the sample is a study of blood T cells in healthy people across ages. This CDR3 is 13 amino acids long. Germline V gives CDR1 LGHNA, CDR2 YSLEER. The study's findings and limits: The percentage of naive T cells correlated strongly with TCR beta diversity.

The chain couples TRBV4-3 to TRBJ1-2; a possible D gene is TRBD1 (6 bases). Sequences were obtained from blood. The receptor was derived from a man between 18 and 35 years old in good health. The CDR3 nucleotides are TGCGCCAGCAGCCAAGGGACAGAGTATGACTACACCTTC. Protein sequence: CASSQGTEYDYTF.